This T cell receptor beta chain was retrieved from a study of cytomegalovirus exposure and HLA in healthy donors (dated by TCRdb to the late 2010s). Background on the whole study: The 670 or so repertoires of the first cohort and the 110 or so validation repertoires were produced on the same platform, according to a later analysis. The study aimed to test whether cataloging public T cell receptors could reveal signatures of past pathogen exposure. Along with the approximately 650-subject first cohort, a separate validation cohort of over 90 different subjects was used. High-throughput TCR immunosequencing, statistical association of individual TCRs with disease status, and machine learning were combined to predict cytomegalovirus infection status. The paper's findings and limits, for the study overall: A later analysis had no HLA typing for the validation cohort, so co-occurrence there was scored across all 120 or so repertoires. It was suggested by the authors that the approach could potentially be generalized to other disease states and immunological phenotypes. In vitro tests confirmed that a few of the cytomegalovirus-associated TCR beta chains recognize cytomegalovirus antigens. Most TCR sequences were observed very rarely across donors, whereas some public TCRs were present in many individuals. Subsequent analysis determined that TCRs grouped into clusters in the first cohort also showed a tendency toward co-occurrence across the roughly 110 validation repertoires, and 94% of cluster scores exceeded 0. The study listed around 160 TCR beta chains as associated with cytomegalovirus. Cytomegalovirus status was reported to be diagnosed by the classifier with high specificity and sensitivity in both the original and validation cohorts.

With regard to this clone: Its antigen is unknown. Base-call qualities are not available, and no considerably larger clone is one nucleotide away. Other DNA sequences in this specimen translate into the identical CDR3.

The donors belonged to the validation cohort of approximately 130 subjects, which was separate from the 666-subject first cohort. The library was built by means of the immunoSEQ multiplex PCR assay. The paper's processing steps were these. To diagnose cytomegalovirus status from the catalog of TCR beta chain sequences, a statistical classification framework was built. TCRdb provides this immuneACCESS table in a form limited to in-frame rearrangements. Some clones are lacking; in checked studies, under half of them reflect an unresolved V gene, and why the rest are absent is not known. For V, J and clone size, that table is used; D and trimming come from the DNA. Present in this sample are roughly 300,000 clones, roughly 90% of which were seen just once. The ten largest clones represent approximately 0.88% of the sample. The CDR3 numbers 13 residues from cysteine through phenylalanine. The retained sequence is limited to the CDR3, 39 bases, with the frame set at the first base. Taken from the germline V gene, the CDR1 and CDR2 loops are MDHEN and SYDVKM. V ends up 3 bases short and J 2 bases short, with an unmatched junction base count of 1.

The sequence was obtained from a woman aged 18 to 35 in good health and CMV-seronegative. The sample was PBMCs. The V gene is TRBV28 and the J gene is TRBJ2-7; 7 central bases correspond to TRBD1. This receptor has the CDR3 CASSLTGPYEQYF. The DNA sequence follows: TGTGCCAGCAGTTTGACAGGGCCCTACGAGCAGTACTTC.